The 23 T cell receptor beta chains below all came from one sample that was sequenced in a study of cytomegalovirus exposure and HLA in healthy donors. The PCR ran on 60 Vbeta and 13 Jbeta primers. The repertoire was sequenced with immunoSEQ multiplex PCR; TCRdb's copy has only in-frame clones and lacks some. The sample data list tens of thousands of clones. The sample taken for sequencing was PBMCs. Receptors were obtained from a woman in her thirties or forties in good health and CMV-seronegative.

Here the CDR3 reads CASSDPSGRAGETQYF. The DNA for the CDR3 is TGTGCCAGCAGTGACCCAAGCGGGAGGGCCGGGGAGACCCAGTACTTC. The J gene is TRBJ2-5, the V gene TRBV25-1, with 10 bases aligning to TRBD2. CDR1 is MGHDK and CDR2 is SYGVNS in the germline V gene. The CDR3 length is 16 residues. Trimming cost V 3 bases and J 5 bases; bases outside gene matches: 9.

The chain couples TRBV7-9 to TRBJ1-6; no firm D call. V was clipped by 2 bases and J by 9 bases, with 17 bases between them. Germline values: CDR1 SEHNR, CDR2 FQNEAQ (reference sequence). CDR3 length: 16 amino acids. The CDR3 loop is CASSLLGGRGGSPLHF. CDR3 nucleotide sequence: TGTGCCAGCAGCTTATTGGGAGGGCGCGGTGGTTCACCCCTCCACTTT. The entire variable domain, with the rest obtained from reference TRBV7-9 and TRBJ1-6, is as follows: DTGVSQNPRHKITKRGQNVTFRCDPISEHNRLYWYRQTLGQGPEFLTYFQNEAQLEKSRLLSDRFSAERPKGSFSTLEIQRTEQGDSAMYLCASSLLGGRGGSPLHFGNGTRLTVT.

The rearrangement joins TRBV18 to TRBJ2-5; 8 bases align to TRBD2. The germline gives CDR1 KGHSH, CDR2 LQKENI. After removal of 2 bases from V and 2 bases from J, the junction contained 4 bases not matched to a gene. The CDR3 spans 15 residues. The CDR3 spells CASSPAGGWQETQYF. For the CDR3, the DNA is TGTGCCAGCTCACCAGCGGGAGGATGGCAAGAGACCCAGTACTTC.

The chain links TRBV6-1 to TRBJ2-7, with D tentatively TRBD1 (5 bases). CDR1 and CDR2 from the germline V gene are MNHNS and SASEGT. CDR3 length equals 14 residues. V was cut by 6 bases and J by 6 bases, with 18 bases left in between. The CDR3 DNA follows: TGTGCCAGCAGGAGACAGCCCCAGGGTGGCGAGCAGTACTTC. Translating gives CASRRQPQGGEQYF.

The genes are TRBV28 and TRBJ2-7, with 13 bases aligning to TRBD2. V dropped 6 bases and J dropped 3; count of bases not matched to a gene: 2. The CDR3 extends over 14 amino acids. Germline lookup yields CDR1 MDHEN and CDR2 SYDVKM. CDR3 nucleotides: TGTGCCAGCAGCGGACTAGCGGGAGACTACGAGCAGTACTTC. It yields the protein CASSGLAGDYEQYF.

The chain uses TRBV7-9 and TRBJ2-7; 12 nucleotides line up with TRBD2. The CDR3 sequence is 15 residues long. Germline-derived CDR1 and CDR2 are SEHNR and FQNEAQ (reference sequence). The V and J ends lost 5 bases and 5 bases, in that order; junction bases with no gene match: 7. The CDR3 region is CASSPASGGAHEQYF. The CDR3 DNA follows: TGTGCCAGCAGCCCGGCTAGCGGGGGGGCCCACGAGCAGTACTTC.

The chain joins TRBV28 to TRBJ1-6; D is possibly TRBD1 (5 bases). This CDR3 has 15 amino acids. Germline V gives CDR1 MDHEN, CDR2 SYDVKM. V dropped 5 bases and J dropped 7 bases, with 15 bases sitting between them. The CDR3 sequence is CASSPGGGTNSPLHF. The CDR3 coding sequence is TGTGCCAGCAGTCCCGGTGGGGGGACGAATTCACCCCTCCACTTT. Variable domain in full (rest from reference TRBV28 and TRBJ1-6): DVKVTQSSRYLVKRTGEKVFLECVQDMDHENMFWYRQDPGLGLRLIYFSYDVKMKEKGDIPEGYSVSREKKERFSLILESASTNQTSMYLCASSPGGGTNSPLHFGNGTRLTVT.

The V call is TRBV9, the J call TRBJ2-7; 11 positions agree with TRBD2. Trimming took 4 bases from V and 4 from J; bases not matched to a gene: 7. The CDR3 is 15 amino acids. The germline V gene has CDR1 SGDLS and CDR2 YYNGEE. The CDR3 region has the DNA TGTGCCAGCAGCCAAACTAGCGGGAGTAGATACGAGCAGTACTTC. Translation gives CASSQTSGSRYEQYF.

The CDR3 DNA follows: TGTGCCTGGAGTTTTGGGGGGACAGCCGGGTTATATGGCTACACCTTC. As protein: CAWSFGGTAGLYGYTF. This chain links TRBV30 with TRBJ1-2, with 7 bases lining up with TRBD1. Germline lookup yields CDR1 GTSNPN and CDR2 SVGIG (reference sequence). Losses at the gene ends were 2 bases for V and 5 bases for J; bases not matched to a gene: 14. The CDR3 runs 16 residues.

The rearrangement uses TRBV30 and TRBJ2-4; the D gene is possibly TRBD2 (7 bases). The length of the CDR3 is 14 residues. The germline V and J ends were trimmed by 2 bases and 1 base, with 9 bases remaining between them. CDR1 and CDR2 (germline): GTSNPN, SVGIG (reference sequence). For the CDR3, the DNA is TGTGCCTGGAGTCGCGGGGGCGCCAAAAACATTCAGTACTTC. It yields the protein CAWSRGGAKNIQYF. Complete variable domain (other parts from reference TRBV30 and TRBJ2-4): SQTIHQWPATLVQPVGSPLSLECTVEGTSNPNLYWYRQAAGRGLQLLFYSVGIGQISSEVPQNLSASRPQDRQFILSSKKLLLSDSGFYLCAWSRGGAKNIQYFGAGTRLSVL.

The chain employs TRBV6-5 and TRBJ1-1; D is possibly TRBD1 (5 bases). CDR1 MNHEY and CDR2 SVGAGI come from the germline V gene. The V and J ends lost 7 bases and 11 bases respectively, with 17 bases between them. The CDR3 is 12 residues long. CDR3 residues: CASTHGGGWAFF. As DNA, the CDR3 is TGTGCCAGCACCCACGGGGGGGGATGGGCTTTCTTT.

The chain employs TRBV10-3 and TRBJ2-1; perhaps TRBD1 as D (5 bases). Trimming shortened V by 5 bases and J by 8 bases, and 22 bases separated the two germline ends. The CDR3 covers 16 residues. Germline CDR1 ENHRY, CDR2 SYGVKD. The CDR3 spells CAISTVGEKGDHEQFF. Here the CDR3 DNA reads TGTGCCATCAGTACCGTAGGGGAAAAAGGCGATCATGAGCAGTTCTTC.

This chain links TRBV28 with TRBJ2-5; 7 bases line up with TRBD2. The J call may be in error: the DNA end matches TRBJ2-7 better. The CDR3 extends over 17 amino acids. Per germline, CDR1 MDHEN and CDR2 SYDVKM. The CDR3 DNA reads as TGTGCCAGCAGTTTGGCCTCCCGTCAGGGAGGGCCGTACGAGCAGTACTTC. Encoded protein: CASSLASRQGGPYEQYF.

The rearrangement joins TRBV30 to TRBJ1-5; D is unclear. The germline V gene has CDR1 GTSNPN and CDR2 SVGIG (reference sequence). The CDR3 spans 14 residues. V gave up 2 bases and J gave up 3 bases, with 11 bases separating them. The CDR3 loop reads CAWSLGLLNQPQHF. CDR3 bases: TGTGCCTGGAGTTTGGGCCTACTCAATCAGCCCCAGCATTTT.

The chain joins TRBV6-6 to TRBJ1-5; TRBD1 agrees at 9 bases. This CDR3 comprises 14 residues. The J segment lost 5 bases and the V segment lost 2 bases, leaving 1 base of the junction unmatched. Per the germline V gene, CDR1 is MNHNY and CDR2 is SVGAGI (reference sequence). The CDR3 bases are TGTGCCAGCAGTTACCGGGACAGGGATCAGCCCCAGCATTTT. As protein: CASSYRDRDQPQHF.

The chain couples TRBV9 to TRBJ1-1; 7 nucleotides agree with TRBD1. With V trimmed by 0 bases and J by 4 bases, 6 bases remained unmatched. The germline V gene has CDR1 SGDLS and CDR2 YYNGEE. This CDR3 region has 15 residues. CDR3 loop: CASSVALQGLTEAFF. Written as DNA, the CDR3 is TGTGCCAGCAGCGTAGCACTACAGGGGCTCACTGAAGCTTTCTTT.

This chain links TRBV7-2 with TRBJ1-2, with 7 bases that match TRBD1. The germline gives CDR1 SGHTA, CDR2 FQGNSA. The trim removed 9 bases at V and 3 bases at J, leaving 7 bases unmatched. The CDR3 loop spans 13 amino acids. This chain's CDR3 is CASAPGTDYGYTF. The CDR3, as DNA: TGTGCCAGTGCACCCGGGACAGACTATGGCTACACCTTC.

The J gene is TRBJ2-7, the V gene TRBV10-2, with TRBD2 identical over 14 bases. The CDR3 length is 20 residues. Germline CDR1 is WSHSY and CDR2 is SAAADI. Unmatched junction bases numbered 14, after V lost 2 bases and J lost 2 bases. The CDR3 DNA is TGCGCCAGCAGTGAGGCCGGAGCGGGACTAGCGGGGGAGGGTACCTACGAGCAGTACTTC. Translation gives CASSEAGAGLAGEGTYEQYF.

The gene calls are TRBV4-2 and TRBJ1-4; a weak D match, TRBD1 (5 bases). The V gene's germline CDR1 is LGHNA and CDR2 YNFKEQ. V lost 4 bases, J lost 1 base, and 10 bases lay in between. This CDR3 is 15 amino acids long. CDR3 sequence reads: CASSPWGGTNEKLFF. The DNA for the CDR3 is TGTGCCAGCAGCCCGTGGGGGGGAACTAATGAAAAACTGTTTTTT.

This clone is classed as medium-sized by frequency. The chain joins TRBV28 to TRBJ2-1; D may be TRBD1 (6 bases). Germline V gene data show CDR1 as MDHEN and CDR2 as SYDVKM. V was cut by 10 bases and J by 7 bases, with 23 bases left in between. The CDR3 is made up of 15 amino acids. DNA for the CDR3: TGTGCCACCACGGTGGGGGCGGGCCTTCAGAATGAGCAGTTCTTC. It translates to CATTVGAGLQNEQFF.

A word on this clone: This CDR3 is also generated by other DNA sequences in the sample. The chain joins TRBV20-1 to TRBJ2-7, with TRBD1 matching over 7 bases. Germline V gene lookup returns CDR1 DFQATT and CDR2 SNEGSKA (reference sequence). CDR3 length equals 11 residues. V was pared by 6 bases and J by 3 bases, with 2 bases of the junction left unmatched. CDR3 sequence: CSARDSYEQYF. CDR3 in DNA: TGCAGTGCCAGGGACAGCTACGAGCAGTACTTC.

The CDR3 protein is CASRPDPVGFYGYTF. In DNA form, the CDR3 reads TGTGCCAGCCGACCAGACCCGGTGGGCTTCTATGGCTACACCTTC. This chain uses TRBV7-2 with TRBJ1-2; the D is unclear. Per the germline V gene, CDR1 is SGHTA and CDR2 is FQGNSA. CDR3 length: 15 amino acids. V was cut by 8 bases and J by 4 bases, with 20 bases left in between.

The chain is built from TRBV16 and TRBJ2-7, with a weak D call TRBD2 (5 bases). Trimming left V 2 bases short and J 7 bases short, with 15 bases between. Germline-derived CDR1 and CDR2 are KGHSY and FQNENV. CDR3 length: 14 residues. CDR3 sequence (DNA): TGTGCCAGCAGCCAAACGCCCGGTTCGGGAGAGCAGTACTTC. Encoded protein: CASSQTPGSGEQYF.